The clone carrying this TCR beta chain was picked up a small number of times. Time point given: newly diagnosed GD, antithyroid drugs for less than 3 months. Generation of the TCR library employed RNA extracted from PBMCs. Germline loops: CDR1 SQVTM, CDR2 ANQGSEA. Trimming removed 5 bases at V and 6 bases at J, with 14 bases between. The CDR3 is 13 residues long. The sample belongs to a study of regulatory T cells in long-lasting Graves disease. Construction of TCR beta libraries relied on iRepertoire HTBI primers and on Arm-PCR targeting CDR3 regions. TCRdb called the multiplex PCR reads again in MiXCR, with one record for every CDR3 protein. The sample records hundreds of thousands of distinct CDR3 sequences, roughly 15% being singletons. The sample also formed part of further work on T cells in Graves' hyperthyroidism and ophthalmopathy. From that report: Diagnoses were established using clinical symptoms, serum thyroxine and TRAb, thyroid ultrasound and orbital computed tomography.

V and J are TRBV29-1 and TRBJ1-5; possible D gene TRBD1, 6 bases. The origin of this receptor is a woman in her 30s with Graves disease. This material consisted of peripheral blood mononuclear cells (PBMCs), taken at new diagnosis, from a patient treated with antithyroid drugs. The CDR3: CSVTTGFGQPQHF. The CDR3, as DNA: TGCAGCGTTACGACAGGTTTTGGTCAGCCCCAGCATTTT.